Presented here are 2 T cell receptor beta chains from one specimen sequenced in a study of metastatic and nonmetastatic thyroid tumors. Patients had received no treatment of any kind before thyroid surgery. TCRdb reprocessed the PCR reads via MiXCR. The data contain roughly 89,000 clones, about 12% of them singletons. Sequencing was performed on tumor tissue. The receptor set was obtained from a female donor with papillary thyroid cancer or a benign thyroid nodule (not recorded which). Some clones in this sample may be carry-over from other donors' samples.

Ten or more counts support this clone. The CDR3 nucleotides are TGTGCCAGCAGCCCTCAATATGGGACAGCTAATCGCGAGCAGTACTTC. It yields the protein CASSPQYGTANREQYF. V is TRBV13 and J is TRBJ2-7; 7 positions agree with TRBD1. The germline CDR1 and CDR2 sequences are PRHDT and FYEKMQ (reference sequence). The CDR3 loop spans 16 amino acids. Trimming at V came to 5 bases and at J to 6 bases, leaving 16 bases not matched to a gene.

The sample holds many counts of this clone. The J gene is TRBJ1-6, the V gene TRBV27; D is unresolved. The CDR3 length is 12 residues. Trimming took off 3 bases at V and 7 bases at J, with 4 bases between the two ends. CDR1 MNHEY and CDR2 SMNVEV come from the germline V gene (reference sequence). The CDR3 DNA reads as TGTGCCAGCAGTTTCCACAATTCACCCCTCCACTTT. It translates to CASSFHNSPLHF.